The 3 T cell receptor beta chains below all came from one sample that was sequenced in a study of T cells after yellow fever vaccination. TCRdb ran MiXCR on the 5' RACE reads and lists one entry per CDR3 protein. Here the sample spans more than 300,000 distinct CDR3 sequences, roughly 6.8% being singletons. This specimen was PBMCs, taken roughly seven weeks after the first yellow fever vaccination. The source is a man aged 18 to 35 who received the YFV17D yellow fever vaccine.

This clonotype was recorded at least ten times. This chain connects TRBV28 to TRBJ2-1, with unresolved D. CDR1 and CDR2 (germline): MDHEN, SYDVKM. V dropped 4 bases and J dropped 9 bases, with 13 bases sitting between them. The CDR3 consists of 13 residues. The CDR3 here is CASSSPTPGEQFF. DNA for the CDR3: TGTGCCAGCAGTTCCCCCACACCCGGTGAGCAGTTCTTC.

CDR3 sequence reads: CASRKSRDGSSYNEQFF. In DNA, the CDR3 is TGTGCCAGCAGAAAAAGCCGGGACGGGAGCTCCTACAATGAGCAGTTCTTC. The chain joins TRBV11-2 to TRBJ2-1, with D possibly being TRBD2 (6 bases). From germline, CDR1 is SGHAT and CDR2 FQNNGV. The CDR3 runs 17 residues. V lost 6 bases and J lost 0, with 18 bases in between.

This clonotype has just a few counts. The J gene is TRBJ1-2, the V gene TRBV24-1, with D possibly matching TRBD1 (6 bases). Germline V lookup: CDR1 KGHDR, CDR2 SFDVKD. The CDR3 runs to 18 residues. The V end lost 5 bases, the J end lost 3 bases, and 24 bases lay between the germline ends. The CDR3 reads CATSGTYTNRDGDYGYTF. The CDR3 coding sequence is TGTGCCACCAGTGGCACCTATACAAACAGGGACGGCGACTATGGCTACACCTTC.